The rows below give T cell receptor beta chains drawn from one sample of a study of T-cell reconstitution after alpha-beta-depleted transplantation in children. TCRdb reprocessed the PCR reads with MiXCR, giving one entry per CDR3 protein. Of 250,000 to 300,000 distinct CDR3 sequences in the sample, around 7.1% were seen once. The material sequenced was peripheral blood, taken 360 days after TCRalphabeta/CD19-depleted stem cell transplant. The receptors come from a female patient aged 2-9 years who had a stem cell transplant for Fanconi anemia, so the T cells may come from the graft donor. CDR3s include the opening cysteine and the closing phenylalanine or tryptophan. The D gene is left open where the match is weak. Only some rows state a clone size, as once, few, many or a class for expanded clones.

CDR3 protein	CDR3 DNA	V gene	J gene	clone size	D gene	CDR3 length
CAISESRGAGGKERRELFF	TGTGCCATCAGTGAGTCTCGTGGGGCGGGCGGAAAGGAAAGAAGGGAGCTGTTTTTT	TRBV10-3	TRBJ2-2	few	NA	19
CASSTRTSGDGPLNEQFF	TGCGCCAGCAGCACCAGGACTAGCGGGGACGGACCACTCAATGAGCAGTTCTTC	TRBV5-1	TRBJ2-1	few	TRBD2	18
CASSLTGTGNGELFF	TGTGCCAGCAGCTTAACCGGGACAGGGAACGGGGAGCTGTTTTTT	TRBV7-3	TRBJ2-2	many	TRBD1	15
CASSEEGAVGYTF	TGTGCCAGCAGTGAAGAGGGCGCGGTCGGCTACACCTTC	TRBV6-1	TRBJ1-2	NA	NA	13
CASSLDRATDTQYF	TGTGCCAGCAGCTTAGACAGGGCCACAGATACGCAGTATTTT	TRBV7-2	TRBJ2-3	many	NA	14
CASTRLLAFQYNEQFF	TGTGCCAGCACCCGCCTTCTGGCATTCCAGTACAATGAGCAGTTCTTC	TRBV7-2	TRBJ2-1	many	NA	16
CSVPAGLEADGYTF	TGCAGCGTTCCTGCCGGGTTAGAGGCCGATGGCTACACCTTC	TRBV29-1	TRBJ1-2	many	NA	14
CASGLFPDSQETQYF	TGTGCTAGTGGTTTGTTCCCGGACAGCCAAGAGACCCAGTACTTC	TRBV12-5	TRBJ2-5	many	NA	15
CASSLSGGELDTQYF	TGTGCCAGCAGTTTAAGCGGGGGGGAGTTAGATACGCAGTATTTT	TRBV12-3/TRBV12-4	TRBJ2-3	many	TRBD2	15
CAWSLSGLAEYNEQFF	TGTGCCTGGAGTCTATCAGGACTAGCGGAGTACAATGAGCAGTTCTTC	TRBV30	TRBJ2-1	few	TRBD2	16
CASSVGGEPGELFF	TGTGCCAGCAGCGTAGGAGGGGAGCCCGGGGAGCTGTTTTTT	TRBV9	TRBJ2-2	many	NA	14
CSASRRVTEAFF	TGCAGTGCTAGCAGGAGGGTCACTGAAGCTTTCTTT	TRBV20-1	TRBJ1-1	many	NA	12
CASSLVPDPLRYGYTF	TGTGCCAGCAGCTTAGTCCCGGACCCCCTCCGCTATGGCTACACCTTC	TRBV7-2	TRBJ1-2	NA	NA	16
CSASLLAETQYF	TGCAGTGCTAGTTTGTTGGCGGAGACCCAGTACTTC	TRBV20-1	TRBJ2-5	many	NA	12
CSGQGQTNEKLFF	TGCAGTGGACAGGGGCAAACTAATGAAAAACTGTTTTTT	TRBV20-1	TRBJ1-4	NA	TRBD1	13
CATHGQGIAEAFF	TGTGCCACCCACGGACAGGGGATCGCTGAAGCTTTCTTT	TRBV6-2/TRBV6-3	TRBJ1-1	NA	TRBD1	13
CASSYTPGTTYEQYF	TGTGCCAGCAGTTACACCCCGGGAACCACCTACGAGCAGTACTTC	TRBV6-5	TRBJ2-7	NA	NA	15
CASSLASGFGETQYF	TGTGCCAGCAGCTTAGCATCCGGGTTTGGAGAGACCCAGTACTTC	TRBV7-9	TRBJ2-5	many	NA	15
CSAPGQGYTEAFF	TGCAGTGCTCCCGGACAGGGCTACACTGAAGCTTTCTTT	TRBV20-1	TRBJ1-1	many	TRBD1	13
CASRTVANYGYTF	TGTGCCAGCCGGACGGTTGCTAACTATGGCTACACCTTC	TRBV6-1	TRBJ1-2	NA	NA	13
CASSPRGGGAKRNEQFF	TGTGCCAGCTCACCCCGGGGGGGAGGGGCGAAGAGGAATGAGCAGTTCTTC	TRBV18	TRBJ2-1	many	TRBD2	17
CSASQTGGRETQYF	TGCAGTGCTAGCCAAACAGGGGGCAGGGAGACCCAGTACTTC	TRBV20-1	TRBJ2-5	many	TRBD1	14
CATQGGGGELFF	TGTGCCACCCAGGGAGGAGGCGGGGAGCTGTTTTTT	TRBV24-1	TRBJ2-2	NA	NA	12
CASSETPGLAGNEQFF	TGCGCCAGCAGCGAAACGCCGGGACTAGCGGGCAATGAGCAGTTCTTC	TRBV5-1	TRBJ2-1	many	TRBD2	16
CASSLPQGGGGLNTGELFF	TGCGCCAGCAGCCTACCTCAGGGGGGGGGAGGCCTGAACACCGGGGAGCTGTTTTTT	TRBV5-1	TRBJ2-2	NA	NA	19
CAINSGNANTGELFF	TGTGCCATCAACTCCGGGAACGCGAACACCGGGGAGCTGTTTTTT	TRBV10-3	TRBJ2-2	many	NA	15
CASSRARLMAQYF	TGTGCCAGCAGCAGGGCTCGGCTGATGGCCCAGTACTTC	TRBV12-3/TRBV12-4	TRBJ2-5	many	NA	13
CSVVVGDTQYF	TGCAGCGTTGTTGTGGGCGACACCCAGTACTTC	TRBV29-1	TRBJ2-5	few	NA	11
CASSSTGAISGANVLTF	TGTGCCAGCAGTTCGACAGGGGCCATTTCTGGGGCCAACGTCCTGACTTTC	TRBV28	TRBJ2-6	few	TRBD1	17
CASSFSAGGEQYF	TGTGCCAGCAGTTTCTCTGCCGGGGGCGAGCAGTACTTC	TRBV27	TRBJ2-7	NA	NA	13
CASSIGTTTDTQYF	TGTGCCAGCAGCATCGGGACTACCACAGATACGCAGTATTTT	TRBV11-2	TRBJ2-3	many	TRBD2	14
CASSLKQGWNQPQHF	TGTGCCAGCAGTTTAAAACAGGGGTGGAATCAGCCCCAGCATTTT	TRBV12-3/TRBV12-4	TRBJ1-5	many	TRBD1	15
CSARDIDRQNTEAFF	TGCAGTGCTAGAGATATCGACAGGCAGAACACTGAAGCTTTCTTT	TRBV20-1	TRBJ1-1	many	NA	15
CASSLMGQRYGYTF	TGTGCCAGCAGTTTAATGGGACAGCGCTATGGCTACACCTTC	TRBV27	TRBJ1-2	few	TRBD1	14
CASSLEGADAFF	TGCGCCAGCAGCTTGGAGGGCGCTGATGCTTTCTTT	TRBV5-1	TRBJ1-1	NA	NA	12
CASSPSNEKLFF	TGTGCCAGCAGTCCTTCCAATGAAAAACTGTTTTTT	TRBV12-3/TRBV12-4	TRBJ1-4	many	NA	12
CSARPIPKFTDTQYF	TGCAGTGCTAGACCGATACCGAAGTTCACAGATACGCAGTATTTT	TRBV20-1	TRBJ2-3	NA	NA	15
CASSKIGLLGAGELFF	TGTGCCAGCAGTAAGATTGGGCTTCTTGGCGCCGGGGAGCTGTTTTTT	TRBV7-2	TRBJ2-2	NA	NA	16
CASSPTDKGFGYTF	TGTGCCAGCTCACCTACCGATAAAGGTTTCGGCTACACCTTC	TRBV18	TRBJ1-2	NA	NA	14